The present TCR beta chain was sequenced within a study of tumour-infiltrating T cells in Burkitt lymphoma. Study overall: All epidemiological Burkitt lymphoma subtypes were represented in the cohort. Overall and progression-free survival were predicted by productive clonality. General observations from the study: Several public clonotypes recurred in numerous Burkitt lymphoma patients.

Generated by immunoSEQ multiplex PCR, the TCRdb table keeps only in-frame clones and is missing some. The table shows fewer than 8,000 clones, with more than 75% occurring only once. A note on this clone: Its antigen is unknown.

This receptor was identified in a human donor with Burkitt lymphoma. Material for sequencing was tumor tissue.

The CDR3 sequence: CASSLAQGRGIEAFF. Here the CDR3 DNA reads TGCGCCAGCAGCTTGGCACAGGGGCGGGGTATTGAAGCTTTCTTT. This chain connects TRBV5-1 to TRBJ1-1; TRBD1 matches 7 bases. V lost 0 bases to trimming and J lost 7 bases; unmatched junction nucleotides: 9. The CDR3 extends over 15 amino acids. Germline V CDR1 and CDR2: SGHRS, YFSETQ.